This TCR beta chain comes out of a study of blood T cell repertoires in COVID-19. The overall study: Specimens from acute and convalescent COVID-19 originated in the United States, Italy and Spain. From T cells, B-cell-depleted T cells, or PBMCs came the material, which was cDNA or gDNA.

The CDR3 spans 16 residues. CDR1 and CDR2 from the germline V gene are SGHTA and FQGTGA. V lost 3 bases and J lost 7; bases outside the gene matches: 12. Original analysis: Counts of nucleated cells, estimated from reference gene primer amplification, were obtained. This table comes from immunoSEQ multiplex PCR, and its TCRdb copy is limited to in-frame clones, with some not included. The V and J calls and the clone size are those of that table, but D and trimming were determined from the DNA. The sample records some 180,000 clones, more than 75% being singletons. The rearrangement uses TRBV7-3 and TRBJ1-2, with 9 bases fitting TRBD1. The sequence was obtained from a woman aged 45-60 years with active or convalescent COVID-19. The specimen was peripheral blood. The CDR3 nucleotides read TGTGCCAGCAGCTTGGGGGGACAGGGAAGGCGAAGTGGCTACACCTTC. Its translation: CASSLGGQGRRSGYTF. Combining the CDR3 with reference TRBV7-3 and TRBJ1-2 gives the whole variable domain GAGVSQTPSNKVTEKGKYVELRCDPISGHTALYWYRQSLGQGPEFLIYFQGTGAADDSGLPNDRFFAVRPEGSVSTLKIQRTERGDSAVYLCASSLGGQGRRSGYTFGSGTRLTVV.